The 9 T cell receptor beta chains given below trace back to one sample, sequenced in a study of T-cell reconstitution after alpha-beta-depleted transplantation in children. Unique molecular identifiers were used to barcode this TCRbeta library. TCRdb re-called the PCR reads with MiXCR, one entry per CDR3 protein. The sample records 97,000 or so distinct CDR3 sequences, under 7% being singletons. Sequenced material: PBMCs, mostly from graft donor cells, taken 60 days after TCRalphabeta/CD19-depleted stem cell transplant. Receptor source: a female patient aged 2-10 years who had a stem cell transplant for Fanconi anemia, so the T cells may come from the graft donor.

Ten or more counts support this clonotype. The chain has TRBV3-1 and TRBJ2-5; no clear D gene. The CDR3 extends over 14 amino acids. The germline V and J ends were trimmed by 3 bases and 4 bases, with 12 bases remaining between them. Germline V CDR1 and CDR2: LGHDT, YNNKEL (reference sequence). In DNA form, the CDR3 reads TGTGCCAGCAGCCATAGAGGTTTTCCAGAGACCCAGTACTTC. Its protein is CASSHRGFPETQYF.

This clonotype was detected many times. The junction does not match germline at one end; this may be a read error. The V gene is TRBV5-1, the J gene TRBJ2-7, with 7 bases aligning to TRBD2. The CDR3 is 12 residues long. The germline V gene has CDR1 SGHRS and CDR2 YFSETQ. The CDR3 protein is CASSWGDYEQYF. In nucleotides, the CDR3 is TGCGCCAGCAGCTGGGGGGACTACGAGCAATACTTC.

This clonotype was seen a handful of times. This chain connects TRBV20-1 to TRBJ2-1; 10 bases fit TRBD2. The junction had 5 bases not matched to a gene; V was cut back by 2 bases and J by 4 bases. The CDR3 spans 15 residues. The V gene's germline CDR1 is DFQATT and CDR2 SNEGSKA (reference sequence). Here the CDR3 reads CSARHWTSGYNEQFF. CDR3 in DNA: TGCAGTGCTAGACACTGGACTAGCGGATACAATGAGCAGTTCTTC.

This clonotype was picked up a small number of times. The J gene is TRBJ2-1, the V gene TRBV11-1; 10 nucleotides line up with TRBD1. After removal of 4 bases from V and 5 bases from J, the junction contained 23 bases not matched to a gene. Germline V CDR1 and CDR2: SGHAT, FQDESV (reference sequence). There are 21 residues in the CDR3. In DNA, the CDR3 is TGTGCCAGCAGCTCAAAATGGGGACAGGGGCGTAACGGAGCCGACCACAATGAGCAGTTCTTC. It translates to CASSSKWGQGRNGADHNEQFF.

This clonotype was observed many times. The chain uses TRBV11-2 and TRBJ2-5; 8 bases are a match to TRBD2. This CDR3 has 16 amino acids. CDR1 is SGHAT and CDR2 is FQNNGV in the germline V gene. J was trimmed by 5 bases and V by 2 bases; bases with no gene match: 10. The CDR3 loop is CASSLSYGGAQETQYF. The CDR3 DNA follows: TGTGCCAGCAGCTTATCCTACGGGGGGGCCCAGGAGACCCAGTACTTC.

The chain combines TRBV20-1 with TRBJ1-2; D unresolved. Trimming stripped 7 bases from V and 3 bases from J, with 21 bases between. Germline CDR1 and CDR2: DFQATT and SNEGSKA (reference sequence). The CDR3 spans 15 residues. CDR3 nucleotides: TGCAGTGGCCGCCCCCCCAATGGGGAGCACTATGGCTACACCTTC. This translates into CSGRPPNGEHYGYTF.

This clonotype turned up a few times. The chain links TRBV9 to TRBJ1-5; D is possibly TRBD1 (5 bases). Trimming took 0 bases from V and 5 from J, leaving 12 bases between them. The CDR3 totals 15 residues. Germline V gene lookup returns CDR1 SGDLS and CDR2 YYNGEE. In DNA, the CDR3 is TGTGCCAGCAGCGTAGGAGGGGCGCAGGATCAGCCCCAGCATTTT. As protein: CASSVGGAQDQPQHF.

V is TRBV11-2 and J is TRBJ2-1; 7 bases fit TRBD2. This CDR3 is built from 16 residues. Germline loops: CDR1 SGHAT, CDR2 FQNNGV. Trimming removed 1 base from V and 0 bases from J; junction bases left unmatched: 3. The CDR3 DNA follows: TGTGCCAGCAGCTTAGGGGCGGGGGACTCCTACAATGAGCAGTTCTTC. Its translation is CASSLGAGDSYNEQFF.

This clonotype was seen at least ten times. The V and J genes are TRBV3-1 and TRBJ2-1; D ambiguous. CDR1 LGHDT and CDR2 YNNKEL come from the germline V gene (reference sequence). The CDR3 contains 15 residues. V lost 5 bases, J lost 6 bases, and 17 bases lay in between. The CDR3 reads CASSRRKLESNEQFF. The CDR3 DNA reads as TGTGCCAGCAGCAGGCGAAAGCTAGAATCCAATGAGCAGTTCTTC.